This T cell receptor (beta chain) was identified during a study of vaccination and CD4 T cells after COVID-19. Time point: late sampling 161 to 241 days after vaccination in a few convalescent patients. As for treatment: roughly 10-day PBMC culture with coronavirus spike peptide pools or control peptides (ViraFEST assay). Cultures of PBMCs, around 2 million per well, were set up with roughly 9.5 IU/ml IL-2 and around 9.8 ug/ml peptide pools. Trimming pared 0 bases from V and 4 bases from J, leaving 9 bases between. This CDR3 comprises 14 residues. From germline, CDR1 is ENHRY and CDR2 SYGVKD. As for this clonotype: The antigen remains unidentified.

Scientists ran DNA taken from cultured CD4+ T cells through the Oncomine TCR Beta short-read assay for sequencing. Cultures of CD4+ T cells served as the source for extracting genomic DNA. Using its own MiXCR run on the PCR reads, TCRdb lists one record per CDR3 protein. The sample has more than 15,000 distinct CDR3 sequences; roughly 48% are singletons. The source material was CD4+ T cells from blood, cultured in vitro, sampled about 7 months after SARS-CoV-2 vaccination. V is TRBV10-3 and J is TRBJ1-2; D gene unclear. This receptor was identified in a human donor who had recovered from COVID-19. CDR3 region: CAISESTWAYGYTF. The CDR3 region has the DNA TGTGCCATCAGTGAGTCGACTTGGGCCTATGGCTACACCTTC.